The 3 T cell receptor beta chains in this list originate from one sample, sequenced in a study of immune heterogeneity within non-small cell lung tumors. Template material comprised bulk tumor genomic DNA at 550 to 650 ng per sample. Biopsies, several per primary tumor and spaced far apart, were collected during surgery. Their non-small cell lung cancer was newly diagnosed and untreated, and the patients underwent curative surgery. The TCR beta CDR3 region underwent multiplex PCR amplification with 32 V and 13 J primers. A single record per CDR3 protein comes from TCRdb applying MiXCR to the multiplex PCR reads. Of 4,600 or so distinct CDR3 sequences detected, around a third appear once; the ten largest clones hold 30%. Sequenced sample: lung tumor tissue. The source is a woman aged 50 to 60 with non-small cell lung cancer.

This clonotype ranks as medium-sized. V usage is TRBV20-1 and J usage is TRBJ2-1; D may be TRBD2 (5 bases). CDR3 length equals 13 residues. V was pared by 5 bases and J by 4 bases, with 12 bases between. Germline V gives CDR1 DFQATT, CDR2 SNEGSKA (reference sequence). The CDR3 is CSARRGGYNEQFF. The CDR3, as DNA: TGCAGTGCTCGCCGCGGAGGTTACAATGAGCAGTTCTTC.

The V and J genes are TRBV27 and TRBJ2-1; TRBD2 aligns across 7 bases. Germline CDR1 is MNHEY and CDR2 is SMNVEV (reference sequence). The CDR3 has 14 residues. Trimming took 3 bases from V and 10 from J; bases not matched to a gene: 9. CDR3 bases: TGTGCCAGCAGTTTCACGGGAGGCCAAAGGGAGCAGTTCTTC. Translation: CASSFTGGQREQFF.

This clonotype showed up just a few times. This sequence joins TRBV7-3 and TRBJ2-3, with 8 bases aligning to TRBD2. After removal of 3 bases from V and 4 bases from J, the junction contained 6 bases not matched to a gene. In germline, CDR1 is SGHTA, CDR2 FQGTGA. This CDR3 comprises 15 residues. The CDR3 is CASSLGLGPADTQYF. DNA of the CDR3: TGTGCCAGCAGCTTGGGACTAGGGCCGGCAGATACGCAGTATTTT.